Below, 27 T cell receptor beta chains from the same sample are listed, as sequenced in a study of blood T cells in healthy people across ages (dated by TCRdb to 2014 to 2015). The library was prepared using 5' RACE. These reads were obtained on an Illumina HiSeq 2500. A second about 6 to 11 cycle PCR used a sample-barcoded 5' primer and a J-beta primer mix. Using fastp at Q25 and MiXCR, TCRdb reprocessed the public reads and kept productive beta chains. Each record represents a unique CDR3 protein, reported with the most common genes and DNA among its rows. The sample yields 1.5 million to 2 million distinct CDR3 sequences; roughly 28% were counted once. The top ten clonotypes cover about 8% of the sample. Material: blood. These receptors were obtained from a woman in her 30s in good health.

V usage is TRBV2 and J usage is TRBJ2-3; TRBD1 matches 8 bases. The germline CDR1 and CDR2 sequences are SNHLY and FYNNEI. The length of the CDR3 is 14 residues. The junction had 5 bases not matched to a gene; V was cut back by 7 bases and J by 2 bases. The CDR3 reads CASNVQGATDTQYF. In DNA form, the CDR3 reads TGTGCCAGCAATGTCCAGGGGGCCACAGATACGCAGTATTTT.

CDR3 residues: CASGLVHGTGGGQPQHF. CDR3 sequence (DNA): TGTGCTAGTGGTTTGGTACATGGGACAGGGGGCGGGCAGCCCCAGCATTTT. The genes are TRBV12-5 and TRBJ1-5, with 12 nucleotides matching TRBD1. This CDR3 has 17 amino acids. Germline V gives CDR1 LGHNT, CDR2 FRNRAP. Trimming at V came to 0 bases and at J to 7 bases, leaving 7 bases not matched to a gene. Full variable domain (remainder filled in from reference TRBV12-5 and TRBJ1-5): DARVTQTPRHKVTEMGQEVTMRCQPILGHNTVFWYRQTMMQGLELLAYFRNRAPLDDSGMPKDRFSAEMPDATLATLKIQPSEPRDSAVYFCASGLVHGTGGGQPQHFGDGTRLSIL.

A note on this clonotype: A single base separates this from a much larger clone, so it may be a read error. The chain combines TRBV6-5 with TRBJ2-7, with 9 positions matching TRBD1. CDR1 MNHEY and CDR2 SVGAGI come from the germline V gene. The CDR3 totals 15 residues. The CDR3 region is CANSYSGTGLNEQYF. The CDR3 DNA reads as TGTGCCAACAGTTACTCAGGGACAGGGTTAAACGAGCAGTACTTC.

CDR3 sequence (DNA): TGTGCCAGCACTGGCAGGATTGTAAGCGAGCAGTACTTC. Protein: CASTGRIVSEQYF. The chain joins TRBV25-1 to TRBJ2-7; D gene ambiguous. Germline CDR1 MGHDK, CDR2 SYGVNS. The CDR3 is 13 residues long. V was clipped by 7 bases and J by 6 bases, with 16 bases between them.

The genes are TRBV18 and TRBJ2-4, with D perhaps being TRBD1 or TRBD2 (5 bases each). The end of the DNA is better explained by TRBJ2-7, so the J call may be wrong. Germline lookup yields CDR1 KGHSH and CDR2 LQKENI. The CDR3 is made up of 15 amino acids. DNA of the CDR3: TGTGCCAGCTCACCACGGGTACAGGACTGGCACGAGCAGTACTTC. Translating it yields CASSPRVQDWHEQYF.

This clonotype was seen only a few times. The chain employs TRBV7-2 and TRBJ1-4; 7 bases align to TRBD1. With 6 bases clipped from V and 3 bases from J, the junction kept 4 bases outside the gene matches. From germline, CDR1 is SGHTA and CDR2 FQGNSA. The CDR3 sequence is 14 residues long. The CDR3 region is CASRPTGANEKLFF. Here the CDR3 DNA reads TGTGCCAGCAGGCCTACAGGGGCTAATGAAAAACTGTTTTTT. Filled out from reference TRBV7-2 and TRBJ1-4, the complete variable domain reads GAGVSQSPSNKVTEKGKDVELRCDPISGHTALYWYRQSLGQGLEFLIYFQGNSAPDKSGLPSDRFSAERTGGSVSTLTIQRTQQEDSAVYLCASRPTGANEKLFFGSGTQLSVL.

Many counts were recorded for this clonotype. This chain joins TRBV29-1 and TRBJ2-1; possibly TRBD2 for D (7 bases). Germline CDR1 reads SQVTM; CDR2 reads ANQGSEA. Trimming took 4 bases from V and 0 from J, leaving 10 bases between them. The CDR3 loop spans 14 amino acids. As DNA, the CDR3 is TGCAGCGTTGCGAGGGGGGGCTCCTACAATGAGCAGTTCTTC. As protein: CSVARGGSYNEQFF.

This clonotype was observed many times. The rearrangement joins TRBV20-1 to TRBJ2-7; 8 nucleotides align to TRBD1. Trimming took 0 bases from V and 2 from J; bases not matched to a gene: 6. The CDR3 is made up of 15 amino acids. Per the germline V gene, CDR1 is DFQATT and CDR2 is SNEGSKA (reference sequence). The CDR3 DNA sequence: TGCAGTGCTAGAGATGGGACAGGACTGACCTACGAGCAGTACTTC. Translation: CSARDGTGLTYEQYF.

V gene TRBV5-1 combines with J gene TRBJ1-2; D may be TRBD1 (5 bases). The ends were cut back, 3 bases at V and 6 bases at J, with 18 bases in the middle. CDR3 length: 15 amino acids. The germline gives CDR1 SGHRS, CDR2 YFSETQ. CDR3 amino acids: CASSSLGGQPHGYTF. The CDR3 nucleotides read TGCGCCAGCAGCTCCCTGGGGGGTCAGCCGCATGGCTACACCTTC.

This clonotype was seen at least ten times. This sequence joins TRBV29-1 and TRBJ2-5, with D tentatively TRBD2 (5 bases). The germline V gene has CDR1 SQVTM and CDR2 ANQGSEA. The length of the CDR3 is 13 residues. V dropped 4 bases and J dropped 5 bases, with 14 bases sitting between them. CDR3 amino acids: CSVGGPSEETQYF. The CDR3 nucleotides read TGCAGCGTTGGAGGGCCCTCGGAGGAGACCCAGTACTTC.

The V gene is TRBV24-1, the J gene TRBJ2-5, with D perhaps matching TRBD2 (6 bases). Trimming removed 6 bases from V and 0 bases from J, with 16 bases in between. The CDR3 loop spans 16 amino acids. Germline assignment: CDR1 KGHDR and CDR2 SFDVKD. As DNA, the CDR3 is TGTGCCACCAGTAGTCTAGCGCCTAGGTACCAAGAGACCCAGTACTTC. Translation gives CATSSLAPRYQETQYF.

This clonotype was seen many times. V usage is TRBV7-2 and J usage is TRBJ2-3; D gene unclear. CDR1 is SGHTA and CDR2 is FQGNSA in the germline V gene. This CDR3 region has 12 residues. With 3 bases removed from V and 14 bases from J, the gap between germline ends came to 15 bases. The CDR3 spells CASSLSDVYRYF. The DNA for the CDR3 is TGTGCCAGCAGCTTGTCGGACGTATACCGGTATTTT.

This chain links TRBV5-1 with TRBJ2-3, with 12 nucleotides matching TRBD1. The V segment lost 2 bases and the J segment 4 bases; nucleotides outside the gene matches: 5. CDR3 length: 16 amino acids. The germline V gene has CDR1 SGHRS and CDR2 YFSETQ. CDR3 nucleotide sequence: TGCGCCAGCAGCTTCTCCGGGACAGGGGGCGCAGATACGCAGTATTTT. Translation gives CASSFSGTGGADTQYF.

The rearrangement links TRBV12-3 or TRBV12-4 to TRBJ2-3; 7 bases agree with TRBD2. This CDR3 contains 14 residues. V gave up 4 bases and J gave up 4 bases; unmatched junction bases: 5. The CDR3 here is CASSWGLKADTQYF. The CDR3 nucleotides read TGTGCCAGCAGTTGGGGACTAAAAGCAGATACGCAGTATTTT.

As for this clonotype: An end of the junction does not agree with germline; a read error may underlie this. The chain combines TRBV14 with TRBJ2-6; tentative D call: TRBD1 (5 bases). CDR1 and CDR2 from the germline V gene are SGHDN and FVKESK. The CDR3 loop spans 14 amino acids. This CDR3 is CASSQVVGVNVLTF. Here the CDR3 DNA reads TGTGCCAGCAGCCAAGTGGTAGGGGTCAACGTCCTGACTTTC.

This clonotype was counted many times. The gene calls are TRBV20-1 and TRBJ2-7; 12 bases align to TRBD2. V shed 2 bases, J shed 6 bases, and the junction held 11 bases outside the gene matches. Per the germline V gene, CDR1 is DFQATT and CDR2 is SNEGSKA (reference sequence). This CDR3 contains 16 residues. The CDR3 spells CSARPPLAGGTREQYF. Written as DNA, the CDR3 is TGCAGTGCTAGACCACCACTAGCGGGAGGAACCCGCGAGCAGTACTTC.

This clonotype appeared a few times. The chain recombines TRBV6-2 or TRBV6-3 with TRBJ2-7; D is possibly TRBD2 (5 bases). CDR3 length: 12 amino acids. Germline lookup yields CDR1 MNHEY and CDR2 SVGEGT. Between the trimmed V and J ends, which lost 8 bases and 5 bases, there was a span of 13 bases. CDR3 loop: CASGSDSDEQYF. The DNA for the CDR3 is TGTGCCAGCGGATCGGACTCAGACGAGCAGTACTTC.

The CDR3 DNA is TGTGCCAGCAGACGAGGAGGAGTTGGAGCGGACCCTGGAGGGGAGACCCAGTACTTC. It yields the protein CASRRGGVGADPGGETQYF. The chain recombines TRBV7-2 with TRBJ2-5; TRBD2 might be the D (6 bases). The CDR3 contains 19 residues. CDR1 is SGHTA, CDR2 FQGNSA, per germline. V was pared by 6 bases and J by 5 bases, with 31 bases between.

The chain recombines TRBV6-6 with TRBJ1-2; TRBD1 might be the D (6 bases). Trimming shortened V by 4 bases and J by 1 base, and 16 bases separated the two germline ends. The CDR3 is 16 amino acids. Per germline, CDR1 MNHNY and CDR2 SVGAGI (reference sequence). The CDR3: CASSSTGTRINYGYTF. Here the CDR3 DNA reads TGTGCCAGCAGTTCTACAGGGACTAGAATTAACTATGGCTACACCTTC.

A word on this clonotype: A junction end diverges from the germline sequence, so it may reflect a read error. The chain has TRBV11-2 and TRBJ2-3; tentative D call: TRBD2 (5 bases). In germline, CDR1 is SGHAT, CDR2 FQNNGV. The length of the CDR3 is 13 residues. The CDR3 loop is CASTHPSTNTQYF. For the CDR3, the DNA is TGTGCCAGCACCCACCCTAGCACAAATACGCAGTATTTT.

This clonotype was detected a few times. CDR3 DNA: TGTGCCAGCTTATTAACGGGACCTCGTAATTCACCCCTCCACTTT. It encodes CASLLTGPRNSPLHF. The chain has TRBV12-3 or TRBV12-4 and TRBJ1-6; D possibly corresponds to TRBD1 (5 bases). The V and J ends lost 8 bases and 6 bases respectively, with 17 bases between them. The CDR3 spans 15 residues.

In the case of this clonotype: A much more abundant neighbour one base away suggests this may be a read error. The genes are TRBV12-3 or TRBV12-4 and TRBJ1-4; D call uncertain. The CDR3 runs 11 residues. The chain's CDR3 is CASSTGEKRFF. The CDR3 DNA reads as TGTGCCAGCAGTACGGGTGAAAAACGGTTTTTT.

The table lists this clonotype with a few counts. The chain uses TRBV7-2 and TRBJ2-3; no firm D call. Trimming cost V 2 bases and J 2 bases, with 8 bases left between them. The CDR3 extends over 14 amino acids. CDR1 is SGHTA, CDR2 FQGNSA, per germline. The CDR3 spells CASSLFTATDTQYF. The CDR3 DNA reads TGTGCCAGCAGCTTATTTACTGCCACAGATACGCAGTATTTT. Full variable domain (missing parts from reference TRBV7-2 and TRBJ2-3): GAGVSQSPSNKVTEKGKDVELRCDPISGHTALYWYRQSLGQGLEFLIYFQGNSAPDKSGLPSDRFSAERTGGSVSTLTIQRTQQEDSAVYLCASSLFTATDTQYFGPGTRLTVL.

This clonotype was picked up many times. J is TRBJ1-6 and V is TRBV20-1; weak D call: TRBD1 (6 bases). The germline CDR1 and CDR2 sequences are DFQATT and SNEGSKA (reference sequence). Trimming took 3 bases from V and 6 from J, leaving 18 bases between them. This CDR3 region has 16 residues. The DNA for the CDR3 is TGCAGTGCTAGCGCGACAGGACTCCCCTTTAATTCACCCCTCCACTTT. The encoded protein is CSASATGLPFNSPLHF.

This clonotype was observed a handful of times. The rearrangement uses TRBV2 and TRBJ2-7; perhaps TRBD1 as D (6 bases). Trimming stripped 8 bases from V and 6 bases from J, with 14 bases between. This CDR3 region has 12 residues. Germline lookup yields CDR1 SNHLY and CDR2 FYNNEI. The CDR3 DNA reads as TGTGCCAGCCGCGATGGACAGATCGAGCAGTACTTC. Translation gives CASRDGQIEQYF. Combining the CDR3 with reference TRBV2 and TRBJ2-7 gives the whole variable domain EPEVTQTPSHQVTQMGQEVILRCVPISNHLYFYWYRQILGQKVEFLVSFYNNEISEKSEIFDDQFSVERPDGSNFTLKIRSTKLEDSAMYFCASRDGQIEQYFGPGTRLTVT.

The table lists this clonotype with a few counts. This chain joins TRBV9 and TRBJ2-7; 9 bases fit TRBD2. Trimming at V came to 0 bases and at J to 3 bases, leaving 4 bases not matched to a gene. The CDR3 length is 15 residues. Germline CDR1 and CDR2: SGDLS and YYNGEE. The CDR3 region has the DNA TGTGCCAGCAGCGTAGGCGTGACTAGCGGCTACGAGCAGTACTTC. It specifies CASSVGVTSGYEQYF.

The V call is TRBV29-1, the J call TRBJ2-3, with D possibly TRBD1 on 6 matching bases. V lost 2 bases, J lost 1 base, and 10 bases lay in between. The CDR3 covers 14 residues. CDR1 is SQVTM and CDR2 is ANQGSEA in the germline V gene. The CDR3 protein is CSVEIYRGTDTQYF. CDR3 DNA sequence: TGCAGCGTTGAAATCTACAGGGGCACAGATACGCAGTATTTT.